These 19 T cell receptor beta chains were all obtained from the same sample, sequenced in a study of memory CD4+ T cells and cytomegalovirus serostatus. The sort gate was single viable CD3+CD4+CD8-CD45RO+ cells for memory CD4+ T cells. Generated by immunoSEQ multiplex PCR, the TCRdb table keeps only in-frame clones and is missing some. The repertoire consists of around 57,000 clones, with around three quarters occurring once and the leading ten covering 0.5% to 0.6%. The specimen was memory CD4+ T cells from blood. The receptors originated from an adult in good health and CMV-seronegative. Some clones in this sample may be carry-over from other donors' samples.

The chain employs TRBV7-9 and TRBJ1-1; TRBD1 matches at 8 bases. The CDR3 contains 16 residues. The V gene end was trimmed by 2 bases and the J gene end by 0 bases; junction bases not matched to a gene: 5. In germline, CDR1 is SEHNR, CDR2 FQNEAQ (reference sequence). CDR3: CASSLPRTGMNTEAFF. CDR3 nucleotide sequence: TGTGCCAGCAGCTTACCGCGGACAGGGATGAACACTGAAGCTTTCTTT.

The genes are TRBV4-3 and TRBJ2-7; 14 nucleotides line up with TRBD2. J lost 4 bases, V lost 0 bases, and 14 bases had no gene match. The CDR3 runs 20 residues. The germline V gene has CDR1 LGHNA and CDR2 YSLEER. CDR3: CASSQDGGLAGATITYEQYF. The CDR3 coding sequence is TGCGCCAGCAGCCAAGATGGGGGACTAGCGGGGGCCACGATTACTTACGAGCAGTACTTC.

CDR3 loop: CAISEGTNKGYEQYF. CDR3 coding DNA: TGTGCCATCAGTGAGGGGACGAATAAGGGGTACGAGCAGTACTTC. This chain joins TRBV10-3 and TRBJ2-7; the D gene could be TRBD1 or TRBD2 (5 bases each). The ends were cut back, 2 bases at V and 4 bases at J, with 15 bases in the middle. Germline CDR1 is ENHRY and CDR2 is SYGVKD. CDR3 length: 15 amino acids.

The CDR3 nucleotides read TGTGCCAGCGAACGAGGGGGACAAACCTCTGGAAACACCATATATTTT. This gives the protein CASERGGQTSGNTIYF. The gene calls are TRBV28 and TRBJ1-3, with D perhaps matching TRBD1 (6 bases). V lost 8 bases to trimming and J lost 0 bases, with 17 bases between them. CDR3 length equals 16 residues. Germline values: CDR1 MDHEN, CDR2 SYDVKM.

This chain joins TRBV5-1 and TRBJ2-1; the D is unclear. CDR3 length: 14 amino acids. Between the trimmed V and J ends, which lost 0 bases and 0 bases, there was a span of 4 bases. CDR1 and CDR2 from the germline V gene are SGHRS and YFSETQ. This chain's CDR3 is CASSLEGSYNEQFF. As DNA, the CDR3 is TGCGCCAGCAGCTTGGAGGGCTCCTACAATGAGCAGTTCTTC.

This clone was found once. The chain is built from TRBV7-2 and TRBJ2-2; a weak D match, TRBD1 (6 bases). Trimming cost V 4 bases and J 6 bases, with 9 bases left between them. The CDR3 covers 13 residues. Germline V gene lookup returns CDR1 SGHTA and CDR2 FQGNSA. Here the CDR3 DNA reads TGTGCCAGCAGCTGGGCAGGGGCCGGGGAGCTGTTTTTT. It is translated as CASSWAGAGELFF.

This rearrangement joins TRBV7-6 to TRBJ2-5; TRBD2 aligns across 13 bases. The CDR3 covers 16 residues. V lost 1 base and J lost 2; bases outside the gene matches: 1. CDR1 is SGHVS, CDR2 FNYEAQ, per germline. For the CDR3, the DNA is TGTGCCAGCAGCTTAGAGGGACTAGCGGGGCAAGAGACCCAGTACTTC. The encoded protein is CASSLEGLAGQETQYF.

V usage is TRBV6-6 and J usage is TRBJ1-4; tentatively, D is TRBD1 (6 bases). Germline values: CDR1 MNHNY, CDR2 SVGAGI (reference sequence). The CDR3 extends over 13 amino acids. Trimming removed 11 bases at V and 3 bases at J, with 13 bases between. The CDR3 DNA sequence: TGTGCCGCCAGGGGCCCCGCTAATGAAAAACTGTTTTTT. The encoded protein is CAARGPANEKLFF.

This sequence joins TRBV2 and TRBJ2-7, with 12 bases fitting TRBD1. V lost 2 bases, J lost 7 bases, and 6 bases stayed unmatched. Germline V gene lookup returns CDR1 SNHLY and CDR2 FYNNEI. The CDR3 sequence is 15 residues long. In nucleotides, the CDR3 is TGTGCCAGCAGTGAATTGGGACAGGGGGCAGGGGAGCAGTACTTC. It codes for CASSELGQGAGEQYF.

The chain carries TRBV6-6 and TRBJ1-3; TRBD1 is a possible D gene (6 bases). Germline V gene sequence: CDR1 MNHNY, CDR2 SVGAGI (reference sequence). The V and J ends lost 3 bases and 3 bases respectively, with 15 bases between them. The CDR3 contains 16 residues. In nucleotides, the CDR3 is TGTGCCAGCAGTTATGCCGCCGGGACAAGTGGAAACACCATATATTTT. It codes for CASSYAAGTSGNTIYF.

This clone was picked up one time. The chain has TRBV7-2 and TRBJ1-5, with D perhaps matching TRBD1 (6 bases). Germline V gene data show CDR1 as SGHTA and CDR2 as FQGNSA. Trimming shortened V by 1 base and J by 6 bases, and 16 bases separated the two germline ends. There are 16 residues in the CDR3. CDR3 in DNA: TGTGCCAGCAGCTTAGACAGGGACGTTCCCAGTCAGCCCCAGCATTTT. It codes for CASSLDRDVPSQPQHF. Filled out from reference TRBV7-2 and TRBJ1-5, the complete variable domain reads GAGVSQSPSNKVTEKGKDVELRCDPISGHTALYWYRQSLGQGLEFLIYFQGNSAPDKSGLPSDRFSAERTGGSVSTLTIQRTQQEDSAVYLCASSLDRDVPSQPQHFGDGTRLSIL.

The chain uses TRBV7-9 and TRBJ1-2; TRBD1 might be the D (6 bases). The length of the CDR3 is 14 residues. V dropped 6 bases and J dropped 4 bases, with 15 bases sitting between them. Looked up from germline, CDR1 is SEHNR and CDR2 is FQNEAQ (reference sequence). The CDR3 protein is CASRLAQGPYGYTF. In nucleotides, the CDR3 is TGTGCCAGCAGACTGGCACAGGGACCCTATGGCTACACCTTC.

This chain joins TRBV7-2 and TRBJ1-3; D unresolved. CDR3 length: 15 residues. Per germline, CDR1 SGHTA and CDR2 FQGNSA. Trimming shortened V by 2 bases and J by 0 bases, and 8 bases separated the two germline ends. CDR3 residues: CASSLRGSSGNTIYF. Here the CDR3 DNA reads TGTGCCAGCAGCTTACGGGGTAGCTCTGGAAACACCATATATTTT.

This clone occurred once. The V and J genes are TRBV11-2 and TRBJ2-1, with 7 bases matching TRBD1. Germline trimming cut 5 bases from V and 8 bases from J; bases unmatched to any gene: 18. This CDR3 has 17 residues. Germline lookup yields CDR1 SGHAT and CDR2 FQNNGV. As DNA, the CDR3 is TGTGCCAGCAGCCCCATAGCCCGGCGACAGGGAAGCTATGAGCAGTTCTTC. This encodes CASSPIARRQGSYEQFF.

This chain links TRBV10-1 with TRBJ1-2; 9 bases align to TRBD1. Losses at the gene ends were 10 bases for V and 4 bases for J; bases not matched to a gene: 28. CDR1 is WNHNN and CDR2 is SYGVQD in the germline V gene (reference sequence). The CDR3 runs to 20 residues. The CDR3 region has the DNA TGCGCCATCCTCGAAGCCCGGGACAGGGAGATTCCAAAGGGATTCTATGGCTACACCTTC. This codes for CAILEARDREIPKGFYGYTF.

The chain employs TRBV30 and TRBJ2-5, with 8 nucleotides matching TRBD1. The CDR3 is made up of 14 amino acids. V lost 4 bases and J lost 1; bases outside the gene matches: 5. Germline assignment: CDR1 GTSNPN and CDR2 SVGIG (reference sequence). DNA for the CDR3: TGTGCCTGGAACGCCGACAGGGGCCAAGAGACCCAGTACTTC. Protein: CAWNADRGQETQYF.

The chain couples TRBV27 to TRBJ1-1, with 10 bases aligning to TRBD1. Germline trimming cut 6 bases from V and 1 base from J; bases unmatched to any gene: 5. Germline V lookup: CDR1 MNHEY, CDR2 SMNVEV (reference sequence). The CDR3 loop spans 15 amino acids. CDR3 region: CASRLRDRGNTEAFF. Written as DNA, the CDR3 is TGTGCCAGCAGACTAAGGGACAGGGGGAACACTGAAGCTTTCTTT.

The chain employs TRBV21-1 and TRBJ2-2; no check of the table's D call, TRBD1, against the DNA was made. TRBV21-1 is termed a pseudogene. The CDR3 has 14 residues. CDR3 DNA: TGTGCCAGCAGCGGACAGGGGAGACCCGGGGAGCTGTTTTTT. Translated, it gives CASSGQGRPGELFF.

The DNA of the CDR3 is TGCGCCAGCAGCCAACGGGGACAGGGATTAGATACGCAGTATTTT. It yields the protein CASSQRGQGLDTQYF. This chain joins TRBV4-1 and TRBJ2-3; 9 bases align to TRBD1. The germline V gene has CDR1 MGHRA and CDR2 YSYEKL. Unmatched junction bases numbered 5, after V lost 2 bases and J lost 5 bases. The CDR3 contains 15 residues.